This T cell receptor (beta chain) was sequenced for a study of T cells after yellow fever vaccination. This clonotype was detected only a few times. For TCR, cDNA came from 5'RACE template switching, which added a universal primer site and UMIs. TCRdb itself ran the 5' RACE reads through MiXCR, one entry per CDR3 protein. This table has about 340,000 distinct CDR3 sequences, roughly 8.7% appearing once. Germline lookup yields CDR1 SNHLY and CDR2 FYNNEI. This CDR3 has 15 amino acids. V lost 8 bases, J lost 4 bases, and 11 bases stayed unmatched. The clonotype originates from a man aged 18 to 35 who received the YFV17D yellow fever vaccine. The V gene is TRBV2, the J gene TRBJ1-1; TRBD1 matches at 9 bases. The starting material was PBMCs, obtained on the day of the first yellow fever vaccination. CDR3 sequence reads: CASSPRTGVGTEAFF. CDR3 in DNA: TGTGCCAGCTCCCCCAGGACAGGGGTGGGCACTGAAGCTTTCTTT.